This T cell receptor beta chain was recorded in a study of T-cell memory formation after mild COVID-19. Study summary: TCR clusters were mostly donor specific.

With respect to this clonotype: Its antigen is unknown.

General study results and limits: Most CD4+ clones that shrank were in CM and EM, while CD8+ ones turned up in EMRA. Clones that contracted from day 15 to 85 had balanced CD4/CD8; later expanders were CD4+ biased. Pre-infection memory held some responding clones, suggesting pre-existing cross-reactive T cells responded.

TCRdb passed the 5' RACE reads through MiXCR, listing each CDR3 protein once. The table records 65,000 to 90,000 distinct CDR3 sequences, about 15% of them present only once. V was clipped by 5 bases and J by 0 bases; unmatched bases: 7. The CDR3 covers 16 residues. Per germline, CDR1 SGHRS and CDR2 YFSETQ. This TCR came from an adult woman who had mild COVID-19 (a few samples of this study predate the infection). Cell type and time point are not known. This chain connects TRBV5-1 to TRBJ2-1; 8 nucleotides match TRBD2. The material sequenced was PBMCs or a T cell subset sorted from them (not recorded which). The CDR3 region is CASRSPGGSSYNEQFF. The CDR3 DNA follows: TGCGCCAGCAGGAGCCCGGGGGGGAGCTCCTACAATGAGCAGTTCTTC. Using reference TRBV5-1 and TRBJ2-1 for the parts outside the CDR3, the full variable domain is KAGVTQTPRYLIKTRGQQVTLSCSPISGHRSVSWYQQTPGQGLQFLFEYFSETQRNKGNFPGRFSGRQFSNSRSEMNVSTLELGDSALYLCASRSPGGSSYNEQFFGPGTRLTVL.